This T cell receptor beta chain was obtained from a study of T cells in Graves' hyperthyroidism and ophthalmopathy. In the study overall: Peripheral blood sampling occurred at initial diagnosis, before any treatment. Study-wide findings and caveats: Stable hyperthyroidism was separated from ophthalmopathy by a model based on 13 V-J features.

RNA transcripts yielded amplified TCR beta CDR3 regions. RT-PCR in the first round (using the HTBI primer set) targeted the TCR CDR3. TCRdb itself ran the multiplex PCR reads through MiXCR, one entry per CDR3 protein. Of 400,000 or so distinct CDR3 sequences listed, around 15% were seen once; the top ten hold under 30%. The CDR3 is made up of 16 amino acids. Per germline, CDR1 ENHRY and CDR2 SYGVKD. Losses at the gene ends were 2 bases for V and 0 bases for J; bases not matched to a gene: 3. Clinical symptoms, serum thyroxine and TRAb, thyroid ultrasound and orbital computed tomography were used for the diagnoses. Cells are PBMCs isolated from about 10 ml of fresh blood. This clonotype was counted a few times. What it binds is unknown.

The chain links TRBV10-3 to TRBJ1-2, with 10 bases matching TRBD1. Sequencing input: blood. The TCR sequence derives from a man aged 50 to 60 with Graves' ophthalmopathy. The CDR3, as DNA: TGTGCCATCAGTGAGGACAGGGGGCTCGCTAACTATGGCTACACCTTC. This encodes CAISEDRGLANYGYTF.